This T cell receptor beta chain was sequenced during a study of blood T cell repertoires in COVID-19. Looking at the study overall: COVID-19 samples, acute and convalescent, were from the United States, Italy and Spain. The analysed material was cDNA or gDNA that came from T cells, B-cell-depleted T cells, or PBMCs.

In the case of this clone: At one end, the junction sequence differs from germline, possibly due to a read error.

Germline CDR1 is SGHTA and CDR2 is FQGNSA. This CDR3 is 14 amino acids long. Sequencing was performed with immunoSEQ multiplex PCR; in TCRdb, only in-frame clones are kept and a portion is missing. This table has 250,000 or so clones, around 89% appearing once. The V gene is TRBV7-2, the J gene TRBJ2-5; TRBD2 aligns across 12 bases. The origin of this receptor is a woman younger than 45 with COVID-19, enrolled during active disease. The sample comprised peripheral blood. The CDR3 is CASSLRTSGEEAHF. The CDR3 region has the DNA TGTGCCAGCAGCCTACGGACTAGCGGGGAAGAGGCCCACTTC.